This T cell receptor beta chain was observed in a study of CD8 T cells in Susac syndrome. Trimming stripped 2 bases from V and 5 bases from J, with 16 bases between. In germline, CDR1 is GTSNPN, CDR2 SVGIG (reference sequence). The CDR3 sequence is 16 residues long. Reverse transcription of roughly 0.45 to 1 ug RNA was carried out with random hexamers. TCRdb reprocessed the immunoSEQ multiplex PCR reads with MiXCR, giving one entry per CDR3 protein. The sample has 150,000 to 200,000 distinct CDR3 sequences, approximately 93% seen once; the top ten hold roughly 0.096%. This chain joins TRBV30 and TRBJ1-6; D gene uncertain. This clonotype was sampled from a human donor in good health. Sequenced material: CD4+ T cells from PBMCs. CDR3 in DNA: TGTGCCTGGAGTAGAGAGGCCCTTCGGGATAATTCACCCCTCCACTTT. Translating it yields CAWSREALRDNSPLHF.